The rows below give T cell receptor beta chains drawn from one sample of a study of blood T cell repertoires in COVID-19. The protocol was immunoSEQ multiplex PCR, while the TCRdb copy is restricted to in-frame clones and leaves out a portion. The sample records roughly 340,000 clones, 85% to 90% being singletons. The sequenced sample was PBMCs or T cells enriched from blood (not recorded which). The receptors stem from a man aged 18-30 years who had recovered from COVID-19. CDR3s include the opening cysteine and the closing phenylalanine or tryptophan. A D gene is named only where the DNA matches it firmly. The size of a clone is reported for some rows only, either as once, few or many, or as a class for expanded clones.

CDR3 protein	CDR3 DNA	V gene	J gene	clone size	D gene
CATSLEEANTGELFF	TGTGCCACCTCTTTGGAGGAAGCGAACACCGGGGAGCTGTTTTTT	TRBV24-1	TRBJ2-2	-	-
CASSLGRGSSYNEQFF	TGCGCCAGCAGCTTGGGGCGGGGTAGCTCCTACAATGAGCAGTTCTTC	TRBV5-1	TRBJ2-1	-	-
CASSLGDRDRAGEQFF	TGCGCCAGCAGCTTGGGTGACAGAGATCGGGCTGGGGAGCAGTTCTTC	TRBV5-1	TRBJ2-1	-	-
CASRRDRSNQPQHF	TGTGCCAGCAGGAGGGACAGGAGCAATCAGCCCCAGCATTTT	TRBV6-5	TRBJ1-5	-	TRBD1
CASSLGQGFNSPLHF	TGTGCCAGCAGCCTGGGACAGGGATTTAATTCACCCCTCCACTTT	TRBV7-9	TRBJ1-6	-	TRBD1
CASSTGEVTNEKLFF	TGTGCCAGCTCCACAGGGGAGGTAACTAATGAAAAACTGTTTTTT	TRBV19	TRBJ1-4	-	TRBD1
CAIADHSGQGFTGELFF	TGTGCCATCGCCGACCATTCCGGACAGGGGTTCACCGGGGAGCTGTTTTTT	TRBV10-3	TRBJ2-2	-	TRBD1
CASSRIKLAPISYNEQFF	TGTGCCAGCAGTCGTATAAAACTAGCACCGATTTCCTACAATGAGCAGTTCTTC	TRBV7-2	TRBJ2-1	-	-
CASSARPGQGRETQYF	TGTGCCAGCAGCGCCCGACCGGGACAGGGGCGAGAGACCCAGTACTTC	TRBV9	TRBJ2-5	-	TRBD1
CASRRKGLAGEQYF	TGTGCCAGCAGGCGCAAGGGACTAGCAGGCGAGCAGTACTTC	TRBV3-1/TRBV3-2	TRBJ2-7	-	TRBD2
CASRVTSGTETQYF	TGTGCCAGCAGGGTGACTAGCGGGACTGAGACCCAGTACTTC	TRBV6-6	TRBJ2-5	-	TRBD2
CASSTGLAGSTGELFF	TGTGCCAGCTCAACGGGACTAGCCGGTAGCACCGGGGAGCTGTTTTTT	TRBV18	TRBJ2-2	-	TRBD2
CASSQDYLSYEQYF	TGTGCCAGCAGCCAGGACTACCTCTCCTACGAGCAGTACTTC	TRBV6-5	TRBJ2-7	-	-
CASSLTGLQAFF	TGTGCCAGCAGTCTTACAGGCCTCCAAGCTTTCTTT	TRBV28	TRBJ1-1	once	-
CASSSTGQGVTGELFF	TGTGCCAGCAGTTCCACTGGACAGGGGGTAACCGGGGAGCTGTTTTTT	TRBV7-9	TRBJ2-2	-	TRBD1
CASSPTDTQYF	TGTGCCAGCAGCCCGACAGATACGCAGTATTTT	TRBV12-3/TRBV12-4	TRBJ2-3	-	-
CASSPMTGISGNTIYF	TGTGCCAGCAGCCCGATGACAGGCATCTCTGGAAACACCATATATTTT	TRBV9	TRBJ1-3	-	-
CASSYRNRQNTEAFF	TGTGCCAGCAGTTACCGTAACAGACAGAACACTGAAGCTTTCTTT	TRBV6-2/TRBV6-3	TRBJ1-1	few	-
CASSLSRDRMNTEAFF	TGCGCCAGCAGCTTGTCTCGGGACAGGATGAACACTGAAGCTTTCTTT	TRBV5-1	TRBJ1-1	-	TRBD1
CASRVTSTDTQYF	TGTGCCAGCAGGGTAACTAGCACAGATACGCAGTATTTT	TRBV25-1	TRBJ2-3	once	-